This TCR beta chain derives from a study of T cell responses to AZD1222 COVID-19 vaccine. About the study: Pooled together were second doses at about 4 or about 12 weeks. Whole-study results and caveats: Clonal diversity may have been underestimated, and the donors were mostly white British, with more females than males. Elevations in Spike-specific TCR breadth and depth followed administration of two AZD1222 doses. It was only 6 or 7 AZD1222 recipients who were seropositive at baseline.

The CDR3 sequence is 14 residues long. Per germline, CDR1 MNHEY and CDR2 SVGAGI. The V segment lost 7 bases and the J segment 1 base; nucleotides outside the gene matches: 3. Notes on this clone: Its antigen is not identified.

Method: immunoSEQ multiplex PCR; TCRdb's copy keeps in-frame clones and lacks some. The sample lists some 61,000 clones, 87% occurring once. The chain carries TRBV6-5 and TRBJ2-1; 8 nucleotides line up with TRBD2. The material was peripheral blood, obtained on day 0 of AZD1222 vaccination. This TCR was recovered from an adult in good health. CDR3 residues: CASIGGGSYNEQFF. The CDR3 DNA is TGTGCCAGCATCGGCGGGGGGTCCTACAATGAGCAGTTCTTC.